This TCR beta chain originates from a study of T cells in Graves' hyperthyroidism and ophthalmopathy. The sample holds a few counts of this clonotype. It was RNA transcripts that yielded the amplified TCR beta CDR3 regions. An initial round of RT-PCR targeting the TCR CDR3 relied on the HTBI primer set. From the multiplex PCR reads, TCRdb called clonotypes with MiXCR, one entry per CDR3 protein. The data hold around 340,000 distinct CDR3 sequences, with approximately 18% observed a single time. CDR1 and CDR2 (germline): SGHRS, YFSETQ. The CDR3 spans 15 residues. The V gene end was trimmed by 2 bases and the J gene end by 5 bases; junction bases not matched to a gene: 4.

Sequenced material: blood. The receptor was isolated from a woman in her fifties or sixties with Graves' hyperthyroidism. The rearrangement uses TRBV5-1 and TRBJ2-2; 9 bases align to TRBD1. CDR3 loop: CASSFRTGETGELFF. The CDR3 DNA reads TGCGCCAGCAGCTTCCGGACAGGGGAGACCGGGGAGCTGTTTTTT.